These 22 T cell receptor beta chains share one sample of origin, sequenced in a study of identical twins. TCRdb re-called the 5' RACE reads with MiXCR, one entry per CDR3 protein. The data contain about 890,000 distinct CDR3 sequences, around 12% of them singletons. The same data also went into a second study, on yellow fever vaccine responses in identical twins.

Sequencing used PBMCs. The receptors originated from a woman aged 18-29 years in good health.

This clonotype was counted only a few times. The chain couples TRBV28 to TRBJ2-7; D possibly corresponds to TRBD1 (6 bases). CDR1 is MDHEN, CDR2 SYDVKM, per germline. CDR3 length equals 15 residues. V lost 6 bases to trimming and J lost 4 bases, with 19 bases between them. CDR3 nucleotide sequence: TGTGCCAGCAGGCCATCAAGCGCAGGGGTGTACGAGCAGTACTTC. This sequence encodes CASRPSSAGVYEQYF.

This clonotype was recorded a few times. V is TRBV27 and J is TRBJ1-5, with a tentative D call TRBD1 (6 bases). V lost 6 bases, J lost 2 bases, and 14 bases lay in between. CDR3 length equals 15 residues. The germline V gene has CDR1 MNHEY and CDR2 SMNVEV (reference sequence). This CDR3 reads CASRSGGLGNQPQHF. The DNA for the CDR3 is TGTGCCAGCAGAAGCGGGGGGCTGGGCAATCAGCCCCAGCATTTT.

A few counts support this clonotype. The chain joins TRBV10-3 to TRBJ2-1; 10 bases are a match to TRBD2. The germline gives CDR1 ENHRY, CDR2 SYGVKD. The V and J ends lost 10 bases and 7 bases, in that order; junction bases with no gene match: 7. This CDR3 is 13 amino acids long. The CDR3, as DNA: TGTGCCACTAGCGGGAGCGGTTTTAATGAGCAGTTCTTC. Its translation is CATSGSGFNEQFF.

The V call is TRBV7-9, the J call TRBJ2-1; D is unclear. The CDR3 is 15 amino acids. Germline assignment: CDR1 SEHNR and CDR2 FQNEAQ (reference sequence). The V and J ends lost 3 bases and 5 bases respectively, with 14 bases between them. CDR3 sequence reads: CASSLPETANNEQFF. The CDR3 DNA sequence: TGTGCCAGCAGCTTGCCCGAGACTGCCAACAATGAGCAGTTCTTC.

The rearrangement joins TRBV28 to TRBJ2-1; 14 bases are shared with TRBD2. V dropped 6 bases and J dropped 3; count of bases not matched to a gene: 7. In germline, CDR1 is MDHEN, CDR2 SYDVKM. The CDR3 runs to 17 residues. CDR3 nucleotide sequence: TGTGCCAGCAGCCCTGCCGGGACTAGCGGGAGCTACAATGAGCAGTTCTTC. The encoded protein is CASSPAGTSGSYNEQFF.

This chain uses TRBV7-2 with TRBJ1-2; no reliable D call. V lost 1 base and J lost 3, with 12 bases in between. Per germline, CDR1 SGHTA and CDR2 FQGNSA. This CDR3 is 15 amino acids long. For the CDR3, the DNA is TGTGCCAGCAGCTTAGTTGGGGTCCTCGACTATGGCTACACCTTC. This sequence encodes CASSLVGVLDYGYTF.

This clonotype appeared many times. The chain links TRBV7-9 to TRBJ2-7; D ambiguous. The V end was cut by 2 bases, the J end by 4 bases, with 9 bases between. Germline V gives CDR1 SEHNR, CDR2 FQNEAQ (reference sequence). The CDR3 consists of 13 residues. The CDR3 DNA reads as TGTGCCAGCAGCTTACGGGCAGGATACGAGCAGTACTTC. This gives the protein CASSLRAGYEQYF.

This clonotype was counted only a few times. The CDR3 region is CASSHLTDLAETQYF. In nucleotides, the CDR3 is TGTGCCAGCAGCCATTTGACGGATCTCGCAGAGACCCAGTACTTC. The chain employs TRBV7-9 and TRBJ2-5, with no clear D. The germline gives CDR1 SEHNR, CDR2 FQNEAQ (reference sequence). The germline V and J ends were trimmed by 5 bases and 4 bases, with 17 bases remaining between them. The CDR3 is made up of 15 amino acids.

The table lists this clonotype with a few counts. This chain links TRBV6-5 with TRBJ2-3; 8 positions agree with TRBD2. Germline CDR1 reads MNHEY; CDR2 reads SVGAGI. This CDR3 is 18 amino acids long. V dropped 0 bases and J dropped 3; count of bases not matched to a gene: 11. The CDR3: CASSYSKGRGLVTDTQYF. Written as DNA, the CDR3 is TGTGCCAGCAGTTACTCGAAGGGTCGGGGACTAGTTACAGATACGCAGTATTTT.

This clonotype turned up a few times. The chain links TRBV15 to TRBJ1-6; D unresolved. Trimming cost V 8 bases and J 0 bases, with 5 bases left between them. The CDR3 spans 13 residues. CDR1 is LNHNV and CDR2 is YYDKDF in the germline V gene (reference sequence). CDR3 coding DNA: TGTGCCACCGGGAGCTCCTATAATTCACCCCTCCACTTT. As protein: CATGSSYNSPLHF.

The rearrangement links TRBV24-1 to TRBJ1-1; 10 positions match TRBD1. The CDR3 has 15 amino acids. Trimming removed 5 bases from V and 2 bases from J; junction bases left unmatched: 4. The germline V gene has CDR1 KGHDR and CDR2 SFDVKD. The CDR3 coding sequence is TGTGCCACCAGTGCCGGGGACAGGGGAAACACTGAAGCTTTCTTT. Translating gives CATSAGDRGNTEAFF.

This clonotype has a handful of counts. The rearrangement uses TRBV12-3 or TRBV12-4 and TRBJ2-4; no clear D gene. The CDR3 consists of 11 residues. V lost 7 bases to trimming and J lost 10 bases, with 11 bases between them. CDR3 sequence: CASTLVGIQYF. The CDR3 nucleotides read TGTGCCAGCACCCTAGTGGGGATTCAGTACTTC.

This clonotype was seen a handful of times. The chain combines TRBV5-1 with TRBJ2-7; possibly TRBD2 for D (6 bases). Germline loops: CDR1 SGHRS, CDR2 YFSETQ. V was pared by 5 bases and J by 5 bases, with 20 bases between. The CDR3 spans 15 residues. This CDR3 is CASSAYGTGLNEQYF. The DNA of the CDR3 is TGCGCCAGCAGTGCTTACGGGACTGGTTTGAACGAGCAGTACTTC.

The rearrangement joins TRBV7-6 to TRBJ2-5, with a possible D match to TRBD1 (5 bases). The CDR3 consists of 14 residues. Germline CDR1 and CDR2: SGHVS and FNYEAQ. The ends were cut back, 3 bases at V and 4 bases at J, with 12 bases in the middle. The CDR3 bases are TGTGCCAGCAGCTTCCAAGATCAGGGAGAGACCCAGTACTTC. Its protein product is CASSFQDQGETQYF.

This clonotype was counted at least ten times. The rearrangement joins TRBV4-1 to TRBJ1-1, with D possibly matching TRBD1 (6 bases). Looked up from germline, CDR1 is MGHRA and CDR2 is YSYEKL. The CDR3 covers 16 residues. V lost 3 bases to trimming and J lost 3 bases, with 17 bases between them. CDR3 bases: TGCGCCAGCAGCCATCCCTCGAGGACAGCCGACACTGAAGCTTTCTTT. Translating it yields CASSHPSRTADTEAFF.

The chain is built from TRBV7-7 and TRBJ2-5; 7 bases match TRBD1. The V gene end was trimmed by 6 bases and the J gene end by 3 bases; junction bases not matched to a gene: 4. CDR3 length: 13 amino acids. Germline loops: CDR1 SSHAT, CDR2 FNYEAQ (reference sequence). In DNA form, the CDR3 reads TGTGCCAGCAGTTATCAGGGGGAAGAGACCCAGTACTTC. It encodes CASSYQGEETQYF.

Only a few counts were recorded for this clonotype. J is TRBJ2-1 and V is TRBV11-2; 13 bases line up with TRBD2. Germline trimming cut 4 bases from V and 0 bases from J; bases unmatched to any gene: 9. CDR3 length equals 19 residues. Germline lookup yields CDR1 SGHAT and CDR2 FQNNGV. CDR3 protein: CASSSPGLAGTLSYNEQFF. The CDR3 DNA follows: TGTGCCAGCAGCTCACCGGGACTAGCGGGAACGCTCTCCTACAATGAGCAGTTCTTC.

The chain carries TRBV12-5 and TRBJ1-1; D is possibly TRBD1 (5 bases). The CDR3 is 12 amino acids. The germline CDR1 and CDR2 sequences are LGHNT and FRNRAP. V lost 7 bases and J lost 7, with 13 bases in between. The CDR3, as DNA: TGTGCTAGTGCCCAGGGTGCGGGTGAAGCTTTCTTT. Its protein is CASAQGAGEAFF.

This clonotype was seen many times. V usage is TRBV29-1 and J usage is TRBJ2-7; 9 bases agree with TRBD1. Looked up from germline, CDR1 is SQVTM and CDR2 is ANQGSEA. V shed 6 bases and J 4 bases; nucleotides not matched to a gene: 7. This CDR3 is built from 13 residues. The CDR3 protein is CSVTWTGDYEQYF. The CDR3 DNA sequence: TGCAGCGTGACCTGGACAGGGGATTACGAGCAGTACTTC.

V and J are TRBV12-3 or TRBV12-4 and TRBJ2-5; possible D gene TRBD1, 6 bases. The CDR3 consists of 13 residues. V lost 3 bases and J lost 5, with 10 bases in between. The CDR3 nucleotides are TGTGCCAGCAGTTTTTCCCAGGGGGAGACCCAGTACTTC. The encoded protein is CASSFSQGETQYF.

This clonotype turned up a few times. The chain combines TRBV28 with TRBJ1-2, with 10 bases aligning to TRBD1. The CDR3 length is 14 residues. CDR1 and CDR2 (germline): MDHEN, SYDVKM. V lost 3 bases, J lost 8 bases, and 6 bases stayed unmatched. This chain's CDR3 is CASSLYQGQGGYTF. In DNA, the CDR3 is TGTGCCAGCAGTTTGTACCAGGGACAGGGGGGCTACACCTTC.

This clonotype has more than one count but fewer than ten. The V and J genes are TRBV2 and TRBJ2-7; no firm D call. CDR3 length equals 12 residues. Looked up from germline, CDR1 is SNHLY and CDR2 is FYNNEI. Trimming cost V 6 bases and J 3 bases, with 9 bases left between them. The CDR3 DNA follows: TGTGCCAGCAGGGACCCTGTCTACGAGCAGTACGTC. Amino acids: CASRDPVYEQYV.